This TCR beta chain was sequenced during a study of beta chain features in type 1 diabetes. For the study at large: Patients were similar to healthy donors in age and gender (as well as in cell yields). Findings and limits, study-wide: In every one of the four CD4+ subsets, TCRB CDR3s were moderately but significantly shorter in Type 1 diabetes patients.

The CDR3 spans 14 residues. Trimming cost V 5 bases and J 5 bases; bases outside gene matches: 5. CDR1 and CDR2 (germline): SGHTA, FQGNSA. This clone showed up just a few times. Antigen: not known. Every isolated RNA sample was fully reverse transcribed, so sequencing captured expressed TCRB transcripts. Samples of naive, central memory and regulatory T cells yielded a mean of about 3.7 million reads. Clones were sequenced by immunoSEQ multiplex PCR, and TCRdb holds only the in-frame ones, with some missing. The table shows over 150,000 clones, with about 9% occurring only once. Via CD45RO/CCR7/CD25/CD127/CD95/CD27, cells of the CD4+ naive, central memory, regulatory and stem cell-like memory subsets were sorted. Sorted cells reached over 98% purity in every population.

V gene TRBV7-2 combines with J gene TRBJ2-1, with TRBD1 matching 8 bases. This receptor was identified in a woman between 18 and 29 years old with type 1 diabetes. The sample taken for sequencing was central memory CD4+ T cells from blood. The DNA of the CDR3 is TGTGCCAGCAGCCCAGGGGGCCGGGACAATGAGCAGTTCTTC. Its protein product is CASSPGGRDNEQFF.